The rows below give T cell receptor beta chains drawn from one sample of a study of blood T cell repertoires in COVID-19. Sequencing was performed with immunoSEQ multiplex PCR; in TCRdb, only in-frame clones are kept and a portion is missing. The table shows roughly 41,000 clones, with about 88% occurring only once. The source material was peripheral blood. These receptors all stem from a man aged 60-69 years with active COVID-19. Each CDR3 is given with its conserved first and last residue. The order of the fields is J gene, V gene, D gene, clone size, CDR3 DNA, CDR3 protein. D genes are given only for firm matches. Size is stated for part of the rows, as once, few or many counts, or as a class when the clone is expanded.

>TRBJ2-7|TRBV18|-|-
TGTGCCAGCTCCCCCGGGACAACCTACGAGCAGTACTTC
CASSPGTTYEQYF
>TRBJ1-1|TRBV7-8|-|-
TGTGCCAGCAGCTTAGTGATCACAGGGTGGGTGACTGAAGCTTTCTTT
CASSLVITGWVTEAFF
>TRBJ2-5|TRBV5-1|TRBD2|-
TGCGCCAGCGGCCTGACTAGCGGCGAAGAGACCCAGTACTTC
CASGLTSGEETQYF
>TRBJ1-1|TRBV7-9|-|-
TGTGCCAGCAGCTTAACTCCCAAAGCTTTCTTT
CASSLTPKAFF
>TRBJ2-7|TRBV5-4|-|-
TGTGCCAGCAGCCTTGGTGTCAGTCCTGACGAGCAGTACTTC
CASSLGVSPDEQYF
>TRBJ1-2|TRBV9|-|-
TGTGCCAGCAGCGTATCAGGGGAAGGGTATGGCTACACCTTC
CASSVSGEGYGYTF
>TRBJ1-2|TRBV9|TRBD1|-
TGTGCCAGCAGTCAAGACAGGGAATGGACTAACTATGGCTACACCTTC
CASSQDREWTNYGYTF
>TRBJ2-1|TRBV7-3|TRBD2|-
TGTGCCAGCAGCTTGGGACTAGCGGAGGGGAATGAGCAGTTCTTC
CASSLGLAEGNEQFF
>TRBJ2-3|TRBV5-4|-|-
TGTGCCAGCAGCTCCCATAGCACAGATACGCAGTATTTT
CASSSHSTDTQYF
>TRBJ2-2|TRBV6-2/TRBV6-3|TRBD1|once
TGTGCCAGCAGCCAGATCAGGGGGTCCGGGGAGCTGTTTTTT
CASSQIRGSGELFF
>TRBJ2-2|TRBV6-2/TRBV6-3|-|-
TGTGCCAGCAGTTACTTCGGGGCGAACACCGGGGAGCTGTTTTTT
CASSYFGANTGELFF